Following are 23 T cell receptor beta chains from one sample sequenced in a study of cytomegalovirus exposure and HLA in healthy donors. PCR involved 60 Vbeta and 13 Jbeta primers. The assay was immunoSEQ multiplex PCR, and TCRdb's table has in-frame clones only and misses some. The table includes approximately 74,000 clones, approximately 81% detected once. The material sequenced was PBMCs. These receptors all stem from a woman under 40 in good health and CMV-seronegative.

The rearrangement joins TRBV6-1 to TRBJ1-2; TRBD1 matches 8 bases. CDR1 is MNHNS and CDR2 is SASEGT in the germline V gene. The CDR3 runs 14 residues. V was clipped by 3 bases and J by 7 bases; unmatched bases: 7. The CDR3 coding sequence is TGTGCCAGCAGTGAGGTCAGGGGGCAGGGTGGCTACACCTTC. This encodes CASSEVRGQGGYTF.

In DNA, the CDR3 is TGTGCCAGCAGCCCGCAACAGGGGATCAGGGGTGAGCAGTTCTTC. Its protein product is CASSPQQGIRGEQFF. The chain is built from TRBV11-2 and TRBJ2-1, with 7 bases aligning to TRBD1. CDR3 length equals 15 residues. After removal of 5 bases from V and 9 bases from J, the junction contained 13 bases not matched to a gene. Germline V gives CDR1 SGHAT, CDR2 FQNNGV.

The rearrangement links TRBV4-2 to TRBJ1-2; 7 nucleotides align to TRBD1. Germline CDR1 LGHNA, CDR2 YNFKEQ. Trimming removed 1 base from V and 3 bases from J; junction bases left unmatched: 8. The CDR3 spans 16 residues. CDR3 in amino acids: CASSQAADRVYYGYTF. The CDR3 DNA sequence: TGTGCCAGCAGCCAAGCGGCAGACAGGGTTTACTATGGCTACACCTTC.

CDR3 loop: CASRHGAGGQAWYTGELFF. The CDR3 DNA reads TGTGCCAGCAGACACGGAGCGGGGGGGCAAGCTTGGTACACCGGGGAGCTGTTTTTT. The chain employs TRBV5-8 and TRBJ2-2, with 10 bases lining up with TRBD2. Trimming took 5 bases from V and 3 from J; bases not matched to a gene: 16. The CDR3 length is 19 residues. The germline gives CDR1 SGHTS, CDR2 YDEGEE.

This clone was detected once. The J gene is TRBJ2-3, the V gene TRBV6-4; D possibly corresponds to TRBD2 (5 bases). CDR1 and CDR2 (germline): MRHNA, SNTAGT. This CDR3 region has 14 residues. V was pared by 3 bases and J by 4 bases, with 11 bases between. For the CDR3, the DNA is TGTGCCAGCAGTGAAGCTAGCTCAGCAGATACGCAGTATTTT. Protein: CASSEASSADTQYF.

This chain connects TRBV9 to TRBJ2-1, with D perhaps matching TRBD1 (6 bases). Germline V gene data show CDR1 as SGDLS and CDR2 as YYNGEE. The CDR3 sequence is 14 residues long. Trimming removed 0 bases from V and 10 bases from J, with 14 bases in between. The CDR3 region has the DNA TGTGCCAGCAGCGTAGTACAGGGCTTCGGGGAGCAGTTCTTC. Its translation is CASSVVQGFGEQFF.

V gene TRBV5-1 combines with J gene TRBJ1-1, with 7 bases aligning to TRBD1. V gave up 4 bases and J gave up 6 bases; unmatched junction bases: 6. CDR1 and CDR2 from the germline V gene are SGHRS and YFSETQ. The CDR3 spans 13 residues. The CDR3 nucleotides read TGCGCCAGCAGCCCCCGGACAGGTGCTGAAGCTTTCTTT. It is translated as CASSPRTGAEAFF.

The chain uses TRBV5-4 and TRBJ1-4; D may be TRBD1 (6 bases). Germline V gives CDR1 SGHNT, CDR2 YYREEE (reference sequence). The CDR3 length is 15 residues. Trimming left V 0 bases short and J 5 bases short, with 11 bases between. CDR3 region: CASSLGGGENEKLFF. The CDR3 DNA follows: TGTGCCAGCAGCTTGGGAGGGGGGGAAAATGAAAAACTGTTTTTT.

This chain links TRBV7-2 with TRBJ1-6; D is undetermined. Per the germline V gene, CDR1 is SGHTA and CDR2 is FQGNSA. The ends were cut back, 4 bases at V and 7 bases at J, with 8 bases in the middle. The CDR3 covers 13 residues. This CDR3 is CASSYTGNSPLHF. Here the CDR3 DNA reads TGTGCCAGCAGCTATACGGGGAATTCACCCCTCCACTTT. The whole variable domain, remainder taken from reference TRBV7-2 and TRBJ1-6, is GAGVSQSPSNKVTEKGKDVELRCDPISGHTALYWYRQSLGQGLEFLIYFQGNSAPDKSGLPSDRFSAERTGGSVSTLTIQRTQQEDSAVYLCASSYTGNSPLHFGNGTRLTVT.

This chain connects TRBV7-2 to TRBJ2-2; 9 nucleotides align to TRBD2. Unmatched junction bases numbered 5, after V lost 1 base and J lost 5 bases. The germline V gene encodes CDR1 SGHTA and CDR2 FQGNSA. This CDR3 is built from 16 residues. The CDR3 here is CASSLGAGGRTGELFF. CDR3 in DNA: TGTGCCAGCAGCTTAGGGGCGGGGGGGCGTACCGGGGAGCTGTTTTTT.

V is TRBV7-9 and J is TRBJ1-1, with a possible D match to TRBD1 (6 bases). V was shortened by 7 bases and J by 0 bases, with 15 bases between the two germline ends. CDR1 is SEHNR, CDR2 FQNEAQ, per germline (reference sequence). This CDR3 region has 15 residues. This CDR3 is CASTRSGTLNTEAFF. CDR3 DNA sequence: TGTGCCAGCACCCGTTCCGGGACACTGAACACTGAAGCTTTCTTT.

In this sample, this clone turned up a few times. V usage is TRBV5-6 and J usage is TRBJ2-5, with 8 positions matching TRBD1. The CDR3 has 15 amino acids. Per the germline V gene, CDR1 is SGHDT and CDR2 is YYEEEE. The V gene end was trimmed by 2 bases and the J gene end by 6 bases; junction bases not matched to a gene: 9. The CDR3: CASSLTTGGLQTQYF. Here the CDR3 DNA reads TGTGCCAGCAGCTTAACAACAGGGGGTTTGCAGACCCAGTACTTC.

The rearrangement joins TRBV29-1 to TRBJ2-5; 7 bases match TRBD2. The junction had 9 bases not matched to a gene; V was cut back by 4 bases and J by 4 bases. Germline CDR1 and CDR2: SQVTM and ANQGSEA. CDR3 length equals 14 residues. The CDR3 here is CSVGPLTSIETQYF. The CDR3 nucleotides are TGCAGCGTTGGGCCGTTGACTAGCATAGAGACCCAGTACTTC.

The V call is TRBV30, the J call TRBJ1-3; no clear D. Trimming removed 1 base at V and 4 bases at J, with 8 bases between. The CDR3 sequence is 13 residues long. From germline, CDR1 is GTSNPN and CDR2 SVGIG (reference sequence). CDR3 protein: CAWSAIAGNTIYF. CDR3 nucleotide sequence: TGTGCCTGGAGTGCAATCGCGGGAAACACCATATATTTT.

This clone was found once. The chain is built from TRBV5-6 and TRBJ1-2; 10 positions match TRBD1. Looked up from germline, CDR1 is SGHDT and CDR2 is YYEEEE. V lost 5 bases and J lost 4; bases outside the gene matches: 8. CDR3 length: 15 residues. CDR3 in DNA: TGTGCCAGCAGTTATGACAGGGGGCGCGCCTATGGCTACACCTTC. It yields the protein CASSYDRGRAYGYTF.

J is TRBJ1-6 and V is TRBV5-1; D is uncertain. The CDR3 contains 16 residues. The V end was cut by 0 bases, the J end by 10 bases, with 17 bases between. The germline gives CDR1 SGHRS, CDR2 YFSETQ. The CDR3 nucleotides read TGCGCCAGCAGCTTGGCCGGTTCGGGGTTTCGCTCACCCCTCCACTTT. Protein sequence: CASSLAGSGFRSPLHF.

The chain joins TRBV6-1 to TRBJ1-2, with unresolved D. Trimming shortened V by 6 bases and J by 0 bases, and 11 bases separated the two germline ends. This CDR3 is built from 14 residues. Germline V gene data show CDR1 as MNHNS and CDR2 as SASEGT. Here the CDR3 reads CASSLGSTNYGYTF. As DNA, the CDR3 is TGTGCCAGCAGCTTGGGCAGTACTAACTATGGCTACACCTTC.

In this sample, this clone turned up a few times. This rearrangement joins TRBV11-3 to TRBJ1-4; 11 nucleotides line up with TRBD1. V gave up 6 bases and J gave up 8 bases; unmatched junction bases: 8. This CDR3 has 15 residues. CDR1 is SGHNT, CDR2 YENEEA, per germline. The CDR3 DNA is TGTGCCAGCAGGCCGGGACAGGGGGAAGGGGAAAAACTGTTTTTT. Amino acid sequence: CASRPGQGEGEKLFF.

The chain is built from TRBV2 and TRBJ2-7; D perhaps matches TRBD1 (6 bases). V was shortened by 6 bases and J by 4 bases, with 16 bases between the two germline ends. The CDR3 runs 14 residues. The germline V gene encodes CDR1 SNHLY and CDR2 FYNNEI. The CDR3 spells CASRPPGGLYEQYF. For the CDR3, the DNA is TGTGCCAGCAGGCCCCCTGGGGGCCTATACGAGCAGTACTTC.

For this clone: Relative to the germline gene, one junction end is altered; a read error may explain this. The chain carries TRBV7-9 and TRBJ2-2, with D unresolved. The CDR3 consists of 13 residues. From germline, CDR1 is SEHNR and CDR2 FQNEAQ (reference sequence). CDR3 in amino acids: CSSSLRRTGELFF. In nucleotides, the CDR3 is TGTTCCAGCAGCTTGAGGCGGACCGGGGAGCTGTTTTTT.

This clone appeared a few times. This CDR3 is CASRNSGQGGYGYTF. CDR3 sequence (DNA): TGTGCCAGTAGGAATTCGGGACAGGGTGGCTATGGCTACACCTTC. The gene calls are TRBV19 and TRBJ1-2, with TRBD1 matching 9 bases. Trimming took 6 bases from V and 4 from J; bases not matched to a gene: 9. Germline CDR1 and CDR2: LNHDA and SQIVND (reference sequence). The CDR3 has 15 amino acids. Looking up the rest from reference TRBV19 and TRBJ1-2 gives the full variable domain: DGGITQSPKYLFRKEGQNVTLSCEQNLNHDAMYWYRQDPGQGLRLIYYSQIVNDFQKGDIAEGYSVSREKKESFPLTVTSAQKNPTAFYLCASRNSGQGGYGYTFGSGTRLTVV.

This chain links TRBV5-1 with TRBJ2-7; perhaps TRBD1 as D (5 bases). The V end was cut by 0 bases, the J end by 7 bases, with 5 bases between. Germline V gene data show CDR1 as SGHRS and CDR2 as YFSETQ. The CDR3 runs 11 residues. As DNA, the CDR3 is TGCGCCAGCAGCTTGGAGGGGGAGCAGTACTTC. Residues: CASSLEGEQYF. Filled out from reference TRBV5-1 and TRBJ2-7, the complete variable domain reads KAGVTQTPRYLIKTRGQQVTLSCSPISGHRSVSWYQQTPGQGLQFLFEYFSETQRNKGNFPGRFSGRQFSNSRSEMNVSTLELGDSALYLCASSLEGEQYFGPGTRLTVT.

The chain has TRBV5-1 and TRBJ1-1, with 7 bases aligning to TRBD1. Germline CDR1 SGHRS, CDR2 YFSETQ. The CDR3 totals 20 residues. Trimming took 2 bases from V and 4 from J; bases not matched to a gene: 23. The CDR3 loop is CASSFTGWSTRGIGGTEAFF. In DNA, the CDR3 is TGCGCCAGCAGCTTTACAGGGTGGAGCACCAGGGGGATAGGAGGCACTGAAGCTTTCTTT.